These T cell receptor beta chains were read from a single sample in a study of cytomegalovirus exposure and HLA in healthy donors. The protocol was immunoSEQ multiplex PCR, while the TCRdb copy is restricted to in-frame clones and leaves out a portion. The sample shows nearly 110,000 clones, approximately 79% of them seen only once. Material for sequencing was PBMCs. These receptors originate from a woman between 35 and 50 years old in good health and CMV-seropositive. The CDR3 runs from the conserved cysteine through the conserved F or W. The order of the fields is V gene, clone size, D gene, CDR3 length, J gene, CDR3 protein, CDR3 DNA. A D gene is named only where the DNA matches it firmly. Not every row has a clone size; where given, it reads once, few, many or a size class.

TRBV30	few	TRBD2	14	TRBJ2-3	CAGTERGSTDTQYF	TGTGCCGGGACCGAGCGGGGAAGCACAGATACGCAGTATTTT
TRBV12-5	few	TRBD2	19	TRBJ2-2	CASSKGGTSGGPMAGELFF	TGTGCTAGTAGTAAAGGGGGGACTAGCGGGGGACCCATGGCCGGGGAGCTGTTTTTT
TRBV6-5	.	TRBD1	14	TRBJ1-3	CASSRGTAGNTIYF	TGTGCCAGCAGCAGAGGGACAGCTGGAAACACCATATATTTT
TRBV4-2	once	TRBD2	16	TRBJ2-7	CASSPASAGGRYEQYF	TGTGCCAGCAGCCCTGCCTCAGCGGGGGGGCGGTACGAGCAGTACTTC
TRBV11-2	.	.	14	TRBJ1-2	CATPDQGTIYGYTF	TGTGCCACCCCTGACCAGGGAACAATATATGGCTACACCTTC
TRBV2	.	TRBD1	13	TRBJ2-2	CASSGQGIGELFF	TGTGCCAGCAGTGGACAGGGGATCGGGGAGCTGTTTTTT
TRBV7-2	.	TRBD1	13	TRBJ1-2	CASSYKQGGGYTF	TGTGCCAGCAGCTACAAACAGGGGGGGGGCTACACCTTC
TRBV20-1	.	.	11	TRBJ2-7	CSPREGYEQYF	TGCAGTCCCAGGGAAGGCTACGAGCAGTACTTC
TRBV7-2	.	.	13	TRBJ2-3	CASSLARADTQYF	TGTGCCAGCAGCTTAGCCAGGGCAGATACGCAGTATTTT
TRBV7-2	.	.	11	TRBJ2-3	CASTLASTQYF	TGTGCCAGCACCCTAGCGAGTACGCAGTATTTT
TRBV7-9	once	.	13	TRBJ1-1	CASSLSGNTEAFF	TGTGCCAGCAGCTTATCGGGGAACACTGAAGCTTTCTTT